This T cell receptor beta chain was captured by sequencing in a study of T cells in Graves' hyperthyroidism and ophthalmopathy. The CDR3 length is 17 residues. The V end was cut by 3 bases, the J end by 1 base, with 16 bases between. From germline, CDR1 is LNHDA and CDR2 SQIVND (reference sequence). Diagnoses were established using clinical symptoms, serum thyroxine and TRAb, thyroid ultrasound and orbital computed tomography. The TCR beta CDR3 regions underwent amplification using RNA transcripts as the source. First-round RT-PCR with HTBI primers amplified the TCR CDR3 region. TCRdb recomputed calls from the multiplex PCR reads with MiXCR, one row per CDR3 protein. The data hold 200,000 to 250,000 distinct CDR3 sequences, with approximately 17% observed a single time. This clonotype was detected a few times.

Sample: blood. This sequence joins TRBV19 and TRBJ1-5; tentatively, D is TRBD1 (5 bases). The receptor comes from a man aged 50 to 60 with Graves' hyperthyroidism. The CDR3 DNA reads as TGTGCCAGTAGTATTTGGCTGGGGGACGTGAGCAATCAGCCCCAGCATTTT. Translating gives CASSIWLGDVSNQPQHF.